The sequence of this T cell receptor beta chain was determined in a study of human T cells and chemical hapten exposure. With 6 bases removed from V and 7 bases from J, the gap between germline ends came to 15 bases. The CDR3 spans 12 residues. Germline loops: CDR1 DFQATT, CDR2 SNEGSKA (reference sequence). Time point indicated: patch test 3, about 24 weeks after DPC sensitization. Treatment noted: therapeutic diphenylcyclopropenone sensitization with weekly scalp DPC. Concerning this clonotype: Its antigen is currently unknown.

Study findings and constraints: TCRs whose frequency exceeded 1 in 1000 remained the same following DPC sensitization.

In the authors' workflow: Sampled TCR counts reached a median of approximately 100,000 per sample, with values ranging from 23,224 to 690,600. TCRdb fed the RACE reads into MiXCR, producing one record per CDR3 protein. The V and J calls were determined by TCRdb, not by the authors. Of about 160,000 distinct CDR3 sequences in the sample, about 27% were seen once. This chain links TRBV20-1 with TRBJ2-5, with a weak D call TRBD2 (6 bases). Sample: whole blood, taken in connection with sensitization to the hapten diphenylcyclopropenone (DPC). This sequence was found in a woman under 30 with alopecia areata. Some clones in this sample may be carry-over from other donors' samples. The CDR3: CSARGGVRTQYF. In nucleotides, the CDR3 is TGCAGTGCACGTGGCGGGGTCCGGACCCAGTACTTC.